These 22 T cell receptor beta chains were sequenced from one sample in a study of Graves' ophthalmopathy and Graves' hyperthyroidism. The authors amplified TCR beta CDR3 regions, and they did so from RNA transcripts for repertoire sequencing. HTBI-primed first-round RT-PCR preceded second-round multiplex PCR. TCRdb independently ran MiXCR on the multiplex PCR reads; one entry per CDR3 protein. The table has just over 400,000 distinct CDR3 sequences, over 20% seen once; the top ten hold 2.5% to 3.5%. Sequenced input: peripheral blood. These receptors came from a woman aged 18-35 years with stable Graves' hyperthyroidism.

There are many counts of this clonotype. This chain connects TRBV29-1 to TRBJ2-5, with D tentatively TRBD1 (6 bases). The germline V gene encodes CDR1 SQVTM and CDR2 ANQGSEA. The V end was cut by 0 bases, the J end by 3 bases, with 8 bases between. This CDR3 region has 13 residues. As DNA, the CDR3 is TGCAGCGTTGAAGAGGACAGCAAAGAGACCCAGTACTTC. Protein: CSVEEDSKETQYF.

This clonotype was seen many times. The chain recombines TRBV11-2 with TRBJ2-7, with no clear D. V lost 4 bases and J 2 bases, leaving 12 bases between the germline ends. The germline V gene encodes CDR1 SGHAT and CDR2 FQNNGV. This CDR3 is built from 14 residues. This CDR3 is CASSSLQRTYEQYF. In DNA form, the CDR3 reads TGTGCCAGCAGCTCACTACAAAGGACCTACGAGCAGTACTTC.

With regard to this clonotype: Germline and junction disagree at one end, which may indicate a read error. The rearrangement uses TRBV15 and TRBJ2-5, with 7 bases matching TRBD2. In germline, CDR1 is LNHNV, CDR2 YYDKDF (reference sequence). This CDR3 contains 15 residues. CDR3 loop: CATSRRGGVSETEDF. CDR3 in DNA: TGTGCCACCAGCAGACGTGGGGGGGTCTCAGAGACCGAGGACTTC.

This clonotype was counted ten times or more. This rearrangement joins TRBV27 to TRBJ1-1; D not certain. The germline gives CDR1 MNHEY, CDR2 SMNVEV (reference sequence). This CDR3 is built from 15 residues. V was trimmed by 2 bases and J by 1 base, leaving 11 bases between them. The CDR3 sequence is CASSLDRYQNTEAFF. As DNA, the CDR3 is TGTGCCAGCAGTTTAGATAGGTACCAGAACACTGAAGCTTTCTTT.

This clonotype appeared many times. The chain combines TRBV20-1 with TRBJ1-1; TRBD1 aligns across 10 bases. The junction had 1 base not matched to a gene; V was cut back by 6 bases and J by 3 bases. Germline V gives CDR1 DFQATT, CDR2 SNEGSKA (reference sequence). The CDR3 sequence is 12 residues long. The CDR3 spells CSAGTGDTEAFF. In DNA form, the CDR3 reads TGCAGTGCGGGGACAGGGGACACTGAAGCTTTCTTT.

There are many counts of this clonotype. The rearrangement joins TRBV24-1 to TRBJ2-2, with 9 bases fitting TRBD1. The CDR3 runs 16 residues. Unmatched junction bases numbered 6, after V lost 5 bases and J lost 3 bases. Germline V gene sequence: CDR1 KGHDR, CDR2 SFDVKD. CDR3 DNA: TGTGCCACCAGTGGTCGGACAGGGGTAGACACCGGGGAGCTGTTTTTT. Amino acids: CATSGRTGVDTGELFF.

In its sample, this clonotype was seen once. This chain uses TRBV5-1 with TRBJ1-1, with a possible D match to TRBD1 (5 bases). The V gene's germline CDR1 is SGHRS and CDR2 YFSETQ. CDR3 length: 18 amino acids. Trimming took 3 bases from V and 0 from J, leaving 21 bases between them. The CDR3 reads CASSYLRTEGTLNTEAFF. In nucleotides, the CDR3 is TGCGCCAGCAGCTACCTCCGAACGGAGGGGACGTTGAACACTGAAGCTTTCTTT. Complete variable domain (other parts from reference TRBV5-1 and TRBJ1-1): KAGVTQTPRYLIKTRGQQVTLSCSPISGHRSVSWYQQTPGQGLQFLFEYFSETQRNKGNFPGRFSGRQFSNSRSEMNVSTLELGDSALYLCASSYLRTEGTLNTEAFFGQGTRLTVV.

In regard to this clonotype: Possible read error: a much larger clone is one base away. The rearrangement links TRBV5-5 to TRBJ2-2, with unresolved D. This CDR3 has 13 residues. Trimming cost V 5 bases and J 6 bases, with 11 bases left between them. CDR1 and CDR2 from the germline V gene are SGHKS and YYEKEE (reference sequence). The CDR3 DNA follows: TGTGCCAGCAGTTCAAGGTGGGCCGGGGAGCTGTTTTTT. It specifies CASSSRWAGELFF.

The chain combines TRBV18 with TRBJ2-7; D possibly uses TRBD1 or TRBD2 (5 bases each). V was clipped by 5 bases and J by 3 bases, with 17 bases between them. The CDR3 extends over 15 amino acids. Germline values: CDR1 KGHSH, CDR2 LQKENI. Written as DNA, the CDR3 is TGTGCCAGCTCATCAACCGGGACGGTTGGCTACGAGCAGTACTTC. It translates to CASSSTGTVGYEQYF.

The chain employs TRBV29-1 and TRBJ1-6; 8 bases fit TRBD1. Per germline, CDR1 SQVTM and CDR2 ANQGSEA. Trimming removed 0 bases from V and 9 bases from J; junction bases left unmatched: 7. This CDR3 has 15 amino acids. The CDR3 sequence is CSVEDRGRGPSPLHF. Written as DNA, the CDR3 is TGCAGCGTTGAAGATCGAGGCAGGGGGCCTTCACCCCTCCACTTT.

This clonotype appeared many times. V is TRBV28 and J is TRBJ2-7; 10 bases are a match to TRBD2. The V gene end was trimmed by 5 bases and the J gene end by 6 bases; junction bases not matched to a gene: 10. The CDR3 runs to 15 residues. The germline V gene has CDR1 MDHEN and CDR2 SYDVKM. The DNA for the CDR3 is TGTGCCAGCAGTACCAATCTAGCGGGAGTCCCCGAGCAGTACTTC. It is translated as CASSTNLAGVPEQYF.

V gene TRBV6-5 combines with J gene TRBJ1-5; D is possibly TRBD1 (5 bases). There are 16 residues in the CDR3. Trimming shortened V by 0 bases and J by 3 bases, and 12 bases separated the two germline ends. Germline V gene sequence: CDR1 MNHEY, CDR2 SVGAGI. CDR3 DNA: TGTGCCAGCAGTTACTCGGCCGGGGACGACAATCAGCCCCAGCATTTT. This translates into CASSYSAGDDNQPQHF.

In this sample, this clonotype turned up many times. The chain uses TRBV28 and TRBJ1-6; D is ambiguous. The CDR3 length is 12 residues. The V end lost 7 bases, the J end lost 12 bases, and 13 bases lay between the germline ends. Per the germline V gene, CDR1 is MDHEN and CDR2 is SYDVKM. Written as DNA, the CDR3 is TGTGCCAGCACCCTGGACCGCTTACCCCTCCACTTT. This gives the protein CASTLDRLPLHF.

This clonotype was seen ten or more times. J is TRBJ2-7 and V is TRBV30; TRBD2 matches 9 bases. Germline values: CDR1 GTSNPN, CDR2 SVGIG (reference sequence). V shed 0 bases and J 3 bases; nucleotides not matched to a gene: 3. The CDR3 spans 14 residues. Here the CDR3 DNA reads TGTGCCTGGAGTGTATTAGCGGGGGTCTACGAGCAGTACTTC. It specifies CAWSVLAGVYEQYF.

The chain is built from TRBV6-2 or TRBV6-3 and TRBJ2-7; TRBD2 matches 9 bases. J lost 0 bases, V lost 6 bases, and 9 bases had no gene match. The CDR3 contains 16 residues. Germline lookup yields CDR1 MNHEY and CDR2 SVGEGT. CDR3 nucleotides: TGTGCCAGCAGACGAACTAGCGGGTCGAGCTCCTACGAGCAGTACTTC. Translation: CASRRTSGSSSYEQYF.

This clonotype was seen a few times. J is TRBJ2-7 and V is TRBV11-1, with 10 bases matching TRBD2. CDR1 SGHAT and CDR2 FQDESV come from the germline V gene (reference sequence). The CDR3 spans 16 residues. After removal of 2 bases from V and 5 bases from J, the junction contained 9 bases not matched to a gene. The CDR3 DNA is TGTGCCAGCAGCTTACCCCTAGCGGGAGAGGTGCACGAGCAGTACTTC. It yields the protein CASSLPLAGEVHEQYF.

This clonotype has a count of ten or more. The J gene is TRBJ1-2, the V gene TRBV25-1; 7 bases fit TRBD1. V lost 6 bases to trimming and J lost 6 bases; unmatched junction nucleotides: 7. There are 13 residues in the CDR3. Germline CDR1 MGHDK, CDR2 SYGVNS. The CDR3 region is CASSMTGSDGYTF. For the CDR3, the DNA is TGTGCCAGCAGCATGACAGGGTCGGATGGCTACACCTTC.

This clonotype was counted between two and nine times. The rearrangement joins TRBV10-3 to TRBJ1-1; D gene ambiguous. The CDR3 sequence is 13 residues long. From germline, CDR1 is ENHRY and CDR2 SYGVKD. Trimming shortened V by 5 bases and J by 4 bases, and 11 bases separated the two germline ends. The CDR3 bases are TGTGCCATCAGTCCCGGGGAAGGCACTGAAGCTTTCTTT. It is translated as CAISPGEGTEAFF.

The V call is TRBV7-2, the J call TRBJ2-5, with 11 bases aligning to TRBD2. The CDR3 covers 17 residues. Germline values: CDR1 SGHTA, CDR2 FQGNSA. Trimming took 1 base from V and 4 from J; bases not matched to a gene: 8. CDR3 residues: CASSLGASGRRRETQYF. In DNA form, the CDR3 reads TGTGCCAGCAGCTTAGGGGCTAGCGGGAGGAGGCGAGAGACCCAGTACTTC.

This clonotype was counted at least ten times. With a much larger clone just one base away, this may be a read error. The final CDR3 position lacks the conserved phenylalanine or tryptophan, pointing to a likely read error. In DNA form, the CDR3 reads TGTGCCAGCAGTTACTCGGGGTGGGGCACTGAAGCTTTCTCT. This encodes CASSYSGWGTEAFS. The rearrangement joins TRBV6-2 or TRBV6-3 to TRBJ1-1, with unresolved D. This CDR3 is built from 14 residues. V was shortened by 0 bases and J by 4 bases, with 9 bases between the two germline ends. CDR1 is MNHEY, CDR2 SVGEGT, per germline.

This clonotype appeared many times. The rearrangement uses TRBV12-3 or TRBV12-4 and TRBJ2-7; TRBD1 aligns across 8 bases. The CDR3 runs 14 residues. V dropped 6 bases and J dropped 6; count of bases not matched to a gene: 10. The CDR3 region has the DNA TGTGCCAGCAGCCCCGGACAGGGCCATGGCGAGCAGTACTTC. It specifies CASSPGQGHGEQYF.

V gene TRBV29-1 combines with J gene TRBJ1-2; 11 bases are shared with TRBD1. The CDR3 runs to 15 residues. Germline V gene lookup returns CDR1 SQVTM and CDR2 ANQGSEA. V was clipped by 7 bases and J by 7 bases; unmatched bases: 14. The CDR3 DNA sequence: TGCAGCGCTACCGGTGGACAGGGGGCGGGTTTTGGCTACACCTTC. It specifies CSATGGQGAGFGYTF.